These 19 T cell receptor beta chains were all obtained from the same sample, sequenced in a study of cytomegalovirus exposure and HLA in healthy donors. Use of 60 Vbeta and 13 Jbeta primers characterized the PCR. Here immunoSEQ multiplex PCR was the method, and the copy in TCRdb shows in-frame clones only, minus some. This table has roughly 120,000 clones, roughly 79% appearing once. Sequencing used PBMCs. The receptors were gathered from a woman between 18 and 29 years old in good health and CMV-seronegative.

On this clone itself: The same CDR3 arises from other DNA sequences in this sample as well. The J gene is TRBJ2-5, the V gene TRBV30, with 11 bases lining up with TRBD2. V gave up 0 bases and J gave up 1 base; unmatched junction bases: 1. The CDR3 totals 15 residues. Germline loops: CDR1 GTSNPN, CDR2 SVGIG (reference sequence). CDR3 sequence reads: CAWSVGLAGQETQYF. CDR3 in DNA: TGTGCCTGGAGTGTCGGACTAGCGGGCCAAGAGACCCAGTACTTC.

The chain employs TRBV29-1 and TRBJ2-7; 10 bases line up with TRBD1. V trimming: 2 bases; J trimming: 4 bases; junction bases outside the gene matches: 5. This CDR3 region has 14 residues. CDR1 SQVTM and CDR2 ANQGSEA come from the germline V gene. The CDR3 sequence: CSVERLGQGYEQYF. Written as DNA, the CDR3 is TGCAGCGTTGAACGACTGGGACAGGGGTACGAGCAGTACTTC.

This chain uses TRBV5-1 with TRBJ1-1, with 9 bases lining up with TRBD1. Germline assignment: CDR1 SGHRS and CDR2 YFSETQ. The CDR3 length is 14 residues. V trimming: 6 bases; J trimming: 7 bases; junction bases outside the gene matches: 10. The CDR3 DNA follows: TGCGCCAGCATGAGTGACAGGGGGGATGGTGAAGCTTTCTTT. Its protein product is CASMSDRGDGEAFF.

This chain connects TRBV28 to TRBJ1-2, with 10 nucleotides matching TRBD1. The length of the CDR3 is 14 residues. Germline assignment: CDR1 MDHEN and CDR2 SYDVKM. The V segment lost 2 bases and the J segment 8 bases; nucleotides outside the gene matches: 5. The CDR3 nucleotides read TGTGCCAGCAGTTTAGGGACAGGGGTTTGGGGCTACACCTTC. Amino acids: CASSLGTGVWGYTF.

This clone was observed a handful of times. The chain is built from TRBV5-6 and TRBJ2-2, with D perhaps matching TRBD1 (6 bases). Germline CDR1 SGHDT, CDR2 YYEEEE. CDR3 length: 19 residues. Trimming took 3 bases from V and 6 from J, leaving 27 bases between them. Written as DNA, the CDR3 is TGTGCCAGCAGCTCGCCGCTCTGGCAGGGGAACGTGAGAGCCGGGGAGCTGTTTTTT. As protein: CASSSPLWQGNVRAGELFF.

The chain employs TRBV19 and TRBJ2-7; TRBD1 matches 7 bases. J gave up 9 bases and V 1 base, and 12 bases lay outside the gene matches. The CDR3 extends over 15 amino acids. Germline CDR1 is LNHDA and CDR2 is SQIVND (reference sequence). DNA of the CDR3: TGTGCCAGTAGTATAGCCGGGACAGCCGAGTCGTGGCAGTACTTC. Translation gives CASSIAGTAESWQYF.

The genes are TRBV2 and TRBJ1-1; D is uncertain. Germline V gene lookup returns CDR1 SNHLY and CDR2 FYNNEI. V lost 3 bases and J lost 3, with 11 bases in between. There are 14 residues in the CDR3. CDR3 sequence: CASSERRRDTEAFF. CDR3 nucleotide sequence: TGTGCCAGCAGTGAGCGCAGGAGGGACACTGAAGCTTTCTTT.

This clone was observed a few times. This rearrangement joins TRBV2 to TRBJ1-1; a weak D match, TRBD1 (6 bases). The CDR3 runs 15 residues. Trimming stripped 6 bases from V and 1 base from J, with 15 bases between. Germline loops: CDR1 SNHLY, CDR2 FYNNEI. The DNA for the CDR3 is TGTGCCAGCAGAGTACAGGGTTTTTCGAACACTGAAGCTTTCTTT. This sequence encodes CASRVQGFSNTEAFF. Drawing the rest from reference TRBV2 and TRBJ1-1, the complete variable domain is EPEVTQTPSHQVTQMGQEVILRCVPISNHLYFYWYRQILGQKVEFLVSFYNNEISEKSEIFDDQFSVERPDGSNFTLKIRSTKLEDSAMYFCASRVQGFSNTEAFFGQGTRLTVV.

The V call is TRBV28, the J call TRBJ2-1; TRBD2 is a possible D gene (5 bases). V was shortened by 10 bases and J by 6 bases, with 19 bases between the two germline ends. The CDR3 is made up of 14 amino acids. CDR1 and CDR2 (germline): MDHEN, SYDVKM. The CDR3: CATSGYGRGNEQFF. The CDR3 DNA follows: TGTGCCACCAGCGGTTATGGGCGTGGCAATGAGCAGTTCTTC.

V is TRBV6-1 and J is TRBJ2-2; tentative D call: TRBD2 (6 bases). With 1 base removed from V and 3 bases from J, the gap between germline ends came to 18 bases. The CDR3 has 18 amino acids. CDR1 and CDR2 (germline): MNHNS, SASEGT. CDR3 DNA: TGTGCCAGCAGTGAAGTTTGGAGGGTCATCACAGACACCGGGGAGCTGTTTTTT. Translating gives CASSEVWRVITDTGELFF.

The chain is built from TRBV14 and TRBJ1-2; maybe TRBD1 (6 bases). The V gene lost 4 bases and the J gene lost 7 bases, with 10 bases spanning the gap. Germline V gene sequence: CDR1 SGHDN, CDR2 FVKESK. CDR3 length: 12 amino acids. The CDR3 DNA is TGTGCCAGCAGCCTCAACAGGGCTGGCTACACCTTC. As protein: CASSLNRAGYTF.

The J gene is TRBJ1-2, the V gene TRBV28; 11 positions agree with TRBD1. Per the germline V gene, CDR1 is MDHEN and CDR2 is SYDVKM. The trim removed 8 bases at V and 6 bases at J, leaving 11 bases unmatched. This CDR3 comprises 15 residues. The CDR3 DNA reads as TGTGCCAGCCGTCCCCGGACAGGGGGCAGTGATGGCTACACCTTC. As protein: CASRPRTGGSDGYTF.

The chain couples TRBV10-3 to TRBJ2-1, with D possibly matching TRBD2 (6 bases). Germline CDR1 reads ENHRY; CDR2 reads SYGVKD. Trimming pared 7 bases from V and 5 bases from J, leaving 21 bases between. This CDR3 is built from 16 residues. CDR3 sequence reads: CAITKNRDPGDNEQFF. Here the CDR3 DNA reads TGTGCCATCACGAAAAACCGGGATCCGGGGGACAATGAGCAGTTCTTC.

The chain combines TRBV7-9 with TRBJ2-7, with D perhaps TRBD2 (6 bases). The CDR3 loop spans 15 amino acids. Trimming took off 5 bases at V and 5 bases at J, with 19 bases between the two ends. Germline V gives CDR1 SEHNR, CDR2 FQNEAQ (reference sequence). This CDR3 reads CASSPLGLGGNEQYF. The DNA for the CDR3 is TGTGCCAGCAGCCCTTTAGGGCTGGGAGGAAACGAGCAGTACTTC.

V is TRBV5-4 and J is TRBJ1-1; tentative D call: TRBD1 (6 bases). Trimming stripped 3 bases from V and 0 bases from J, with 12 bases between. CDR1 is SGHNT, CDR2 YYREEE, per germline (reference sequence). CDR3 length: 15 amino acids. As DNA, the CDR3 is TGTGCCAGCAGCTCTTACAGGGAAATGAACACTGAAGCTTTCTTT. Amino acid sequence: CASSSYREMNTEAFF. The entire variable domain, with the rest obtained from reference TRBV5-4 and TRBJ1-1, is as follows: ETGVTQSPTHLIKTRGQQVTLRCSSQSGHNTVSWYQQALGQGPQFIFQYYREEENGRGNFPPRFSGLQFPNYSSELNVNALELDDSALYLCASSSYREMNTEAFFGQGTRLTVV.

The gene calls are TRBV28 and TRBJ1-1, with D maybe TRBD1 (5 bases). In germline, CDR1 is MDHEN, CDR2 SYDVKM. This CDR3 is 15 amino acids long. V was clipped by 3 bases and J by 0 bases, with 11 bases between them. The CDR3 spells CASSFISGMNTEAFF. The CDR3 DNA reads TGTGCCAGCAGTTTCATCTCAGGGATGAACACTGAAGCTTTCTTT. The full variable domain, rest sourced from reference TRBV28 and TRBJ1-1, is DVKVTQSSRYLVKRTGEKVFLECVQDMDHENMFWYRQDPGLGLRLIYFSYDVKMKEKGDIPEGYSVSREKKERFSLILESASTNQTSMYLCASSFISGMNTEAFFGQGTRLTVV.

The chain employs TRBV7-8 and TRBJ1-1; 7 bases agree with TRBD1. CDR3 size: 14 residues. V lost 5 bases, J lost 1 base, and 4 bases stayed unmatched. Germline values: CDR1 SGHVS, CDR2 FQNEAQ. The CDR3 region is CASSLRDRNTEAFF. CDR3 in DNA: TGTGCCAGCAGCCTCCGGGACAGGAACACTGAAGCTTTCTTT.

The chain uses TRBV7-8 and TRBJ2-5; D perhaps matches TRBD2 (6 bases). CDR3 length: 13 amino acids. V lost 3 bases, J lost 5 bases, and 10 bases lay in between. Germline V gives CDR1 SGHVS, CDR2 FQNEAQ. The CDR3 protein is CASSFRGVETQYF. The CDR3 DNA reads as TGTGCCAGCAGCTTTCGCGGGGTGGAGACCCAGTACTTC.

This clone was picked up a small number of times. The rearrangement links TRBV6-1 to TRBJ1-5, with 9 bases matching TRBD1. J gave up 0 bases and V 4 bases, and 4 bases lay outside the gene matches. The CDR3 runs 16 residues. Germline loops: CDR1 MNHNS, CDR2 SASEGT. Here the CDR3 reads CASSANRGRSNQPQHF. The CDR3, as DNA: TGTGCCAGCAGTGCTAACAGGGGGCGTAGCAATCAGCCCCAGCATTTT.